The 9 T cell receptor beta chains presented below share a single source sample, sequenced in a study of technical replicates of blood from a handful of donors. Generated by immunoSEQ multiplex PCR, the TCRdb table keeps only in-frame clones and is missing some. The profile shows tens of thousands of clones, 90% to 95% of them singletons. The specimen sequenced was T cells isolated from PBMCs. All receptors come from a human donor in good health.

The J gene is TRBJ2-1, the V gene TRBV15; TRBD2 aligns across 9 bases. Unmatched junction bases numbered 6, after V lost 3 bases and J lost 6 bases. Germline CDR1 reads LNHNV; CDR2 reads YYDKDF (reference sequence). The CDR3 consists of 15 residues. CDR3 sequence reads: CATSRGGSGSNEQFF. The CDR3 DNA is TGTGCCACCAGCAGGGGGGGTAGCGGGAGCAATGAGCAGTTCTTC.

The chain links TRBV25-1 to TRBJ2-7, with a possible D match to TRBD1 (6 bases). The CDR3 is made up of 12 amino acids. The ends were cut back, 9 bases at V and 4 bases at J, with 13 bases in the middle. The V gene's germline CDR1 is MGHDK and CDR2 SYGVNS. CDR3 sequence: CASSQGWYEQYF. The CDR3, as DNA: TGTGCCAGTTCACAGGGTTGGTACGAGCAGTACTTC.

The V call is TRBV19, the J call TRBJ1-1, with TRBD1 matching over 8 bases. The CDR3 loop spans 14 amino acids. CDR1 and CDR2 (germline): LNHDA, SQIVND (reference sequence). V dropped 3 bases and J dropped 1; count of bases not matched to a gene: 1. CDR3 residues: CASSIGTGNTEAFF. DNA for the CDR3: TGTGCCAGTAGTATCGGGACAGGGAACACTGAAGCTTTCTTT. The whole variable domain, remainder taken from reference TRBV19 and TRBJ1-1, is DGGITQSPKYLFRKEGQNVTLSCEQNLNHDAMYWYRQDPGQGLRLIYYSQIVNDFQKGDIAEGYSVSREKKESFPLTVTSAQKNPTAFYLCASSIGTGNTEAFFGQGTRLTVV.

The chain recombines TRBV28 with TRBJ1-6; 7 bases match TRBD1. This CDR3 is 14 amino acids long. Trimming cost V 4 bases and J 9 bases; bases outside gene matches: 6. Germline CDR1 is MDHEN and CDR2 is SYDVKM. This chain's CDR3 is CASSSRQGGSPLHF. The DNA for the CDR3 is TGTGCCAGCAGTTCTCGACAGGGTGGTTCACCCCTCCACTTT.

This clone was recorded a few times. This chain uses TRBV28 with TRBJ1-1; 10 bases agree with TRBD1. The CDR3 length is 14 residues. Germline V gene lookup returns CDR1 MDHEN and CDR2 SYDVKM. The V gene end was trimmed by 4 bases and the J gene end by 5 bases; junction bases not matched to a gene: 4. The CDR3 loop reads CASSSRDRGTEAFF. CDR3 coding DNA: TGTGCCAGCAGTTCACGGGACAGGGGAACTGAAGCTTTCTTT.

The rearrangement uses TRBV5-4 and TRBJ2-7; possible D gene TRBD1, 6 bases. The germline V gene encodes CDR1 SGHNT and CDR2 YYREEE (reference sequence). The CDR3 spans 15 residues. Trimming stripped 1 base from V and 4 bases from J, with 15 bases between. The CDR3 DNA sequence: TGTGCCAGCAGCTTGCGGCAGGGGAGAGGGTACGAGCAGTACTTC. This encodes CASSLRQGRGYEQYF.

The V call is TRBV5-4, the J call TRBJ1-5, with D maybe TRBD1 (6 bases). V lost 4 bases, J lost 4 bases, and 9 bases lay in between. The germline CDR1 and CDR2 sequences are SGHNT and YYREEE (reference sequence). The CDR3 runs 13 residues. Here the CDR3 reads CASSRDNNQPQHF. The CDR3, as DNA: TGTGCCAGCAGCCGGGACAATAATCAGCCCCAGCATTTT.

The chain is built from TRBV6-1 and TRBJ1-2, with 8 bases lining up with TRBD1. This CDR3 region has 12 residues. Germline assignment: CDR1 MNHNS and CDR2 SASEGT. V was pared by 6 bases and J by 6 bases, with 3 bases of the junction left unmatched. CDR3 in DNA: TGTGCCAGCAGCCTGGACAGGGATGGCTACACCTTC. As protein: CASSLDRDGYTF.

This clone has more than one count but fewer than ten. The chain couples TRBV7-3 to TRBJ1-2; D unclear. V shed 5 bases and J shed 6 bases, with 13 bases lying between them. This CDR3 is 13 amino acids long. Germline V CDR1 and CDR2: SGHTA, FQGTGA. The CDR3 region is CASSPRRGDGYTF. The CDR3 bases are TGTGCCAGCAGCCCAAGGCGGGGTGATGGCTACACCTTC. Combining the CDR3 with reference TRBV7-3 and TRBJ1-2 gives the whole variable domain GAGVSQTPSNKVTEKGKYVELRCDPISGHTALYWYRQSLGQGPEFLIYFQGTGAADDSGLPNDRFFAVRPEGSVSTLKIQRTERGDSAVYLCASSPRRGDGYTFGSGTRLTVV.